These 13 T cell receptor beta chains came from one sample sequenced in a study of T cell responses to AZD1222 COVID-19 vaccine. The method was immunoSEQ multiplex PCR; TCRdb's version includes in-frame clones alone and lacks a portion of them. This table has over 150,000 clones, around 90% appearing once. Sequencing used peripheral blood, obtained on day 0 of MenACWY control vaccination. The receptors originated from an adult in good health.

This chain joins TRBV11-2 and TRBJ1-6, with 7 nucleotides matching TRBD1. Germline V gives CDR1 SGHAT, CDR2 FQNNGV. The J segment lost 3 bases and the V segment lost 0 bases, leaving 5 bases of the junction unmatched. The CDR3 is 17 residues long. Here the CDR3 DNA reads TGTGCCAGCAGCTTAGAAGGGACAGCCTACTATAATTCACCCCTCCACTTT. As protein: CASSLEGTAYYNSPLHF. Combining the CDR3 with reference TRBV11-2 and TRBJ1-6 gives the whole variable domain EAGVAQSPRYKIIEKRQSVAFWCNPISGHATLYWYQQILGQGPKLLIQFQNNGVVDDSQLPKDRFSAERLKGVDSTLKIQPAKLEDSAVYLCASSLEGTAYYNSPLHFGNGTRLTVT.

The chain employs TRBV5-1 and TRBJ2-3; D not resolved. Germline lookup yields CDR1 SGHRS and CDR2 YFSETQ. With 1 base removed from V and 2 bases from J, the gap between germline ends came to 23 bases. This CDR3 spans 19 amino acids. CDR3 sequence reads: CASSLNPLGTRSFTDTQYF. The CDR3 nucleotides read TGCGCCAGCAGCTTGAATCCTTTAGGAACCCGGTCCTTCACAGATACGCAGTATTTT.

The chain is built from TRBV19 and TRBJ1-5; TRBD1 might be the D (5 bases). The V gene's germline CDR1 is LNHDA and CDR2 SQIVND (reference sequence). CDR3 length equals 14 residues. Trimming removed 5 bases from V and 5 bases from J, with 13 bases in between. CDR3 bases: TGTGCCAGTAGTCCCGAGTGGGGGGATCAGCCCCAGCATTTT. This sequence encodes CASSPEWGDQPQHF.

This clone was found once. The rearrangement links TRBV28 to TRBJ1-4; D is undetermined. The V gene's germline CDR1 is MDHEN and CDR2 SYDVKM. Trimming cost V 6 bases and J 7 bases, with 15 bases left between them. The CDR3 has 14 amino acids. DNA of the CDR3: TGTGCCAGCAGACCGAGAACCCTGGCTGAAAAACTGTTTTTT. It translates to CASRPRTLAEKLFF.

The CDR3 loop reads CASSSTGWQETQYF. CDR3 DNA sequence: TGTGCCAGCAGTTCGACAGGGTGGCAAGAGACCCAGTACTTC. The V and J genes are TRBV7-9 and TRBJ2-5; 7 bases match TRBD1. Trimming cost V 6 bases and J 2 bases; bases outside gene matches: 6. This CDR3 comprises 14 residues. Germline values: CDR1 SEHNR, CDR2 FQNEAQ (reference sequence).

V is TRBV12-3 or TRBV12-4 and J is TRBJ2-5, with D unclear. Trimming shortened V by 4 bases and J by 7 bases, and 7 bases separated the two germline ends. This CDR3 region has 11 residues. CDR3 bases: TGTGCCAGCAGTTCCCGAGGGACCCAGTACTTC. It yields the protein CASSSRGTQYF.

The rearrangement uses TRBV11-3 and TRBJ2-2, with D maybe TRBD1 (6 bases). V was shortened by 3 bases and J by 2 bases, with 10 bases between the two germline ends. Per germline, CDR1 SGHNT and CDR2 YENEEA. The CDR3 is 15 amino acids. The CDR3 loop is CASSFRGSNTGELFF. The DNA of the CDR3 is TGTGCCAGCAGCTTTAGGGGGTCCAACACCGGGGAGCTGTTTTTT.

The chain joins TRBV28 to TRBJ2-7; 8 nucleotides line up with TRBD2. The CDR3 covers 16 residues. Germline CDR1 and CDR2: MDHEN and SYDVKM. The ends lost 6 bases at V and 0 bases at J; junction bases unmatched: 10. CDR3 DNA sequence: TGTGCCAGCAGAACGCCAGGCGGGGGGAGCTCCTACGAGCAGTACTTC. Translation: CASRTPGGGSSYEQYF.

This clone appeared once. The V call is TRBV18, the J call TRBJ1-5, with D unclear. The CDR3 contains 15 residues. Germline lookup yields CDR1 KGHSH and CDR2 LQKENI. The V gene lost 3 bases and the J gene lost 0 bases, with 9 bases spanning the gap. The CDR3 protein is CASSPQRYSNQPQHF. For the CDR3, the DNA is TGTGCCAGCTCACCCCAGCGGTATAGCAATCAGCCCCAGCATTTT.

The chain is built from TRBV7-9 and TRBJ1-2; 7 positions match TRBD1. Germline CDR1 reads SEHNR; CDR2 reads FQNEAQ (reference sequence). J was trimmed by 11 bases and V by 5 bases; bases with no gene match: 11. This CDR3 is 13 amino acids long. CDR3 sequence: CASSPGQARGYTF. The CDR3 DNA reads as TGTGCCAGCAGCCCGGGACAAGCCAGGGGGTACACCTTC.

The chain is built from TRBV16 and TRBJ2-2, with D possibly TRBD2 on 5 matching bases. Germline V gene sequence: CDR1 KGHSY, CDR2 FQNENV. Trimming stripped 3 bases from V and 4 bases from J, with 9 bases between. This CDR3 comprises 14 residues. CDR3 region: CASSQRGFTGELFF. The CDR3 DNA sequence: TGTGCCAGCAGCCAGAGAGGGTTCACCGGGGAGCTGTTTTTT.

The rearrangement links TRBV29-1 to TRBJ1-1, with D unresolved. Trimming took off 5 bases at V and 4 bases at J, with 11 bases between the two ends. Germline CDR1 and CDR2: SQVTM and ANQGSEA. This CDR3 comprises 12 residues. Here the CDR3 reads CSVPGLATEAFF. In DNA, the CDR3 is TGCAGCGTTCCTGGACTGGCCACTGAAGCTTTCTTT. The entire variable domain, with the rest obtained from reference TRBV29-1 and TRBJ1-1, is as follows: SAVISQKPSRDICQRGTSLTIQCQVDSQVTMMFWYRQQPGQSLTLIATANQGSEATYESGFVIDKFPISRPNLTFSTLTVSNMSPEDSSIYLCSVPGLATEAFFGQGTRLTVV.

This clone turned up a few times. The chain couples TRBV9 to TRBJ1-4; a possible D gene is TRBD1 (6 bases). This CDR3 is 15 amino acids long. The V gene lost 0 bases and the J gene lost 8 bases, with 14 bases spanning the gap. Germline CDR1 reads SGDLS; CDR2 reads YYNGEE. CDR3 DNA: TGTGCCAGCAGCGTAGGGGGAGGGGGTTACGAAAAACTGTTTTTT. This translates into CASSVGGGGYEKLFF.